This TCR beta chain was captured in a study of T cells after yellow fever vaccination. This clonotype was recorded a few times. Trimming removed 0 bases from V and 5 bases from J, with 19 bases in between. Germline V gene lookup returns CDR1 DFQATT and CDR2 SNEGSKA (reference sequence). The length of the CDR3 is 16 residues. TCRdb fed the 5' RACE reads into MiXCR, producing one record per CDR3 protein. The table has 100,000 to 150,000 distinct CDR3 sequences, over 8% seen once; the top ten hold 40%. The TCR originated in a man between 18 and 35 years old who received the YFV17D yellow fever vaccine. Source: CD8+ T cells sorted from PBMCs, taken on the day of the yellow fever booster vaccination. The chain couples TRBV20-1 to TRBJ1-2, with no clear D. CDR3 nucleotide sequence: TGCAGTGCTAGAGACTCTACAACGGGTTGGTTTTATGGCTACACCTTC. Its translation is CSARDSTTGWFYGYTF.